Below are 10 T cell receptor beta chains sequenced from a single sample in a study of CD8+CD57+ T cells in acquired aplastic anemia. Researchers used genomic DNA as the template to profile TCR beta VDJ and CDR3. TCRdb itself ran the reads through MiXCR, one entry per CDR3 protein. The sample holds 150,000 to 200,000 distinct CDR3 sequences, about 64% seen once. Patients sequenced had flow cytometry evidence of CD8+CD57+ cell expansion. Sequenced input: sorted CD4+, CD8+, or CD8+CD57+ T cells (not recorded which) from PBMCs. The receptors here all came from a human donor with aplastic anemia.

The chain combines TRBV19 with TRBJ2-1; 9 bases are a match to TRBD1. The CDR3 runs to 13 residues. The trim removed 2 bases at V and 8 bases at J, leaving 1 base unmatched. From germline, CDR1 is LNHDA and CDR2 SQIVND (reference sequence). The CDR3 nucleotides read TGTGCCAGTAGTATAACAGGGGGCGATGAGCAGTTCTTC. Protein product: CASSITGGDEQFF.

The chain uses TRBV7-8 and TRBJ2-1, with 7 bases lining up with TRBD2. The V gene end was trimmed by 2 bases and the J gene end by 5 bases; junction bases not matched to a gene: 3. Germline V CDR1 and CDR2: SGHVS, FQNEAQ. The CDR3 is made up of 14 amino acids. This CDR3 is CASSLMAGDNEQFF. DNA of the CDR3: TGTGCCAGCAGCTTAATGGCGGGGGACAATGAGCAGTTCTTC.

This clonotype was recorded many times. The chain links TRBV7-3 to TRBJ2-5, with 9 bases aligning to TRBD1. Germline V lookup: CDR1 SGHTA, CDR2 FQGTGA. The CDR3 covers 14 residues. V lost 6 bases and J lost 5; bases outside the gene matches: 7. CDR3 bases: TGTGCCAGCAGTCCAACAGGGGGCTCGGAGACCCAGTACTTC. Its protein product is CASSPTGGSETQYF.

The rearrangement links TRBV20-1 to TRBJ1-4; TRBD1 matches 8 bases. CDR1 is DFQATT, CDR2 SNEGSKA, per germline (reference sequence). V lost 5 bases, J lost 8 bases, and 4 bases stayed unmatched. The CDR3 loop spans 12 amino acids. CDR3 in amino acids: CSAPRQGEKLFF. In DNA form, the CDR3 reads TGCAGTGCTCCGCGACAGGGGGAAAAACTGTTTTTT.

This clonotype was seen only a few times. The rearrangement joins TRBV29-1 to TRBJ2-7; 11 bases agree with TRBD1. From germline, CDR1 is SQVTM and CDR2 ANQGSEA. The CDR3 spans 13 residues. V lost 4 bases, J lost 6 bases, and 5 bases stayed unmatched. In DNA form, the CDR3 reads TGCAGCGTTGGGACAGGGGGCCGTCGCGAGCAGTACTTC. This translates into CSVGTGGRREQYF.

The chain uses TRBV5-1 and TRBJ2-7; no reliable D call. The CDR3 loop spans 14 amino acids. Germline V CDR1 and CDR2: SGHRS, YFSETQ. V was shortened by 1 base and J by 12 bases, with 20 bases between the two germline ends. The CDR3 nucleotides read TGCGCCAGCAGCTTGAGTCAGGCGAGGCCCGAGTGGTACTTC. It yields the protein CASSLSQARPEWYF.

The chain is built from TRBV20-1 and TRBJ2-7; tentative D call: TRBD2 (6 bases). The CDR3 runs 14 residues. Germline loops: CDR1 DFQATT, CDR2 SNEGSKA (reference sequence). Trimming took 0 bases from V and 2 from J, leaving 11 bases between them. The CDR3, as DNA: TGCAGTGCTAGAGATAGGGGCGGGACCTACGAGCAGTACTTC. Residues: CSARDRGGTYEQYF.

Concerning this clonotype: Mismatch with germline at one junction end may stem from a read error. This chain joins TRBV7-7 and TRBJ2-7, with 9 bases matching TRBD1. CDR1 and CDR2 (germline): SSHAT, FNYEAQ (reference sequence). This CDR3 is built from 13 residues. The CDR3 DNA reads TGTGCTAGCAGCTTAGAACAGGGGGCAGAGCAGTACTTC. It is translated as CASSLEQGAEQYF.

Comment on this clonotype: A junction boundary mismatches the germline segment, possibly from a read error. This chain uses TRBV5-1 with TRBJ2-3, with TRBD1 as a possible D gene (5 bases). The CDR3 consists of 15 residues. Germline V CDR1 and CDR2: SGHRS, YFSETQ. The CDR3 reads CASSLSRGLTDTQYF. The DNA for the CDR3 is TGTGCCAGCAGCTTATCTAGGGGCCTCACAGATACGCAGTATTTT.

The chain is built from TRBV12-3 or TRBV12-4 and TRBJ1-1; the match to TRBD1 covers 8 bases. This CDR3 has 19 residues. V dropped 3 bases and J dropped 4; count of bases not matched to a gene: 19. Here the CDR3 DNA reads TGTGCCAGCAGTTTGTCCAGGGGGCAAACTTCATTGGTGAGCACTGAAGCTTTCTTT. It yields the protein CASSLSRGQTSLVSTEAFF.